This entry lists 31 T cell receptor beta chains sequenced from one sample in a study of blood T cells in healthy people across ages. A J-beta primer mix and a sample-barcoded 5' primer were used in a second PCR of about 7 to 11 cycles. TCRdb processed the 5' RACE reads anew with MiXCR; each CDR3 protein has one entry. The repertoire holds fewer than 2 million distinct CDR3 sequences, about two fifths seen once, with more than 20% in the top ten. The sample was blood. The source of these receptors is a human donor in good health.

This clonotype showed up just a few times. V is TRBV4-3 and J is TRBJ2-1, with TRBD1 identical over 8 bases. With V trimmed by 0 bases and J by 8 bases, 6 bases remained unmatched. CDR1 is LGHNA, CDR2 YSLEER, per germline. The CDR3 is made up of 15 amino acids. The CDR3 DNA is TGCGCCAGCAGCCAAGACAGGGGGCGCGAGGATGAGCAGTTCTTC. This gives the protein CASSQDRGREDEQFF.

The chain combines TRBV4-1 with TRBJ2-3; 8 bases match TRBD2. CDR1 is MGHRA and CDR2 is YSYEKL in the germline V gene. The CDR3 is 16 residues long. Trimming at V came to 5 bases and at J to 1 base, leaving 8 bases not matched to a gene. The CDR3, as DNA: TGCGCCAGCAGCTCCCCCCAAGCGGGGGGCACAGATACGCAGTATTTT. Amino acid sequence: CASSSPQAGGTDTQYF.

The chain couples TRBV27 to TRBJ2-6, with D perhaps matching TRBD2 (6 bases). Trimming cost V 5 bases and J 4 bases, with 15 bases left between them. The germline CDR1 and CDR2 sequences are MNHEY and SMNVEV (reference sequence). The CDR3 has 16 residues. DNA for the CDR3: TGTGCCAGCAGTCGGCTTGGGGCGGGGGGGGCCAACGTCCTGACTTTC. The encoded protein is CASSRLGAGGANVLTF.

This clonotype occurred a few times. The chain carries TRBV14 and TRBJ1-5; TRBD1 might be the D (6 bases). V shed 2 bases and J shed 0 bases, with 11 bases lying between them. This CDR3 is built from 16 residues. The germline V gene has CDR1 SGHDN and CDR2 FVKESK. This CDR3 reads CASSQLVRGSNQPQHF. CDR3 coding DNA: TGTGCCAGCAGCCAACTCGTCAGGGGTAGCAATCAGCCCCAGCATTTT. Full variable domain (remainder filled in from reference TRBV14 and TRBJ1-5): EAGVTQFPSHSVIEKGQTVTLRCDPISGHDNLYWYRRVMGKEIKFLLHFVKESKQDESGMPNNRFLAERTGGTYSTLKVQPAELEDSGVYFCASSQLVRGSNQPQHFGDGTRLSIL.

The CDR3 spells CASSLDPDVPVAYEQYF. The CDR3, as DNA: TGTGCCAGCAGCTTAGATCCGGACGTCCCTGTCGCCTACGAGCAGTACTTC. This sequence joins TRBV11-2 and TRBJ2-7; D is ambiguous. Germline loops: CDR1 SGHAT, CDR2 FQNNGV. CDR3 length equals 17 residues. The V end lost 0 bases, the J end lost 2 bases, and 17 bases lay between the germline ends.

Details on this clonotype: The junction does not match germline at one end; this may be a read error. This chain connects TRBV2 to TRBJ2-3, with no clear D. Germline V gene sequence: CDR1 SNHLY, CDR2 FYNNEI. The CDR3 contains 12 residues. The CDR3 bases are TGTGCCGGCAGTGCCGAATCAGATACGCAGTATTTT. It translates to CAGSAESDTQYF.

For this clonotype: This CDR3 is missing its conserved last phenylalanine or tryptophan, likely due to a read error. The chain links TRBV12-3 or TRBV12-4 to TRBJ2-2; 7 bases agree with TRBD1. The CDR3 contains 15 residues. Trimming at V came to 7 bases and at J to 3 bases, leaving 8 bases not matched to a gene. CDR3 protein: CASTVYQGDTGELFL. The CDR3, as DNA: TGTGCCAGCACCGTGTACCAGGGGGACACCGGGGAGCTGTTTTTG.

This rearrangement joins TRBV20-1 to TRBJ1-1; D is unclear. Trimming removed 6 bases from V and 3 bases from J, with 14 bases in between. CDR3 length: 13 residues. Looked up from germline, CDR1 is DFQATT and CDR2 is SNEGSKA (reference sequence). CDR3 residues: CSAGVGPDTEAFF. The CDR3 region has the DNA TGCAGTGCGGGTGTAGGGCCCGACACTGAAGCTTTCTTT.

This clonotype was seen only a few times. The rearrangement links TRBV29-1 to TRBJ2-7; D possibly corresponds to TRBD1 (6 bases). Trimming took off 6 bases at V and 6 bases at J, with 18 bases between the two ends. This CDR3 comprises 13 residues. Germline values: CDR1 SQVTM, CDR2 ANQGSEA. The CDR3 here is CSVQTLIGGEQYF. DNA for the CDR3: TGCAGCGTCCAGACCTTAATAGGGGGCGAGCAGTACTTC.

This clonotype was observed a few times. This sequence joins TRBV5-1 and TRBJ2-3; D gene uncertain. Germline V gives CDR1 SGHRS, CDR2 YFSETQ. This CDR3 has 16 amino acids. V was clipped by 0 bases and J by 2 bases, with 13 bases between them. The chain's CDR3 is CASSLAGTPLTDTQYF. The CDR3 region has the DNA TGCGCCAGCAGCTTGGCTGGCACTCCGCTCACAGATACGCAGTATTTT.

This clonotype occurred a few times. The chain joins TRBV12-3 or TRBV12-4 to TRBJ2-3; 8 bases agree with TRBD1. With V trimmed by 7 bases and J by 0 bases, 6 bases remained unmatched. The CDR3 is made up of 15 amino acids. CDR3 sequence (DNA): TGTGCCAGCACCTCGGGACAGGTTAGCACAGATACGCAGTATTTT. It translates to CASTSGQVSTDTQYF.

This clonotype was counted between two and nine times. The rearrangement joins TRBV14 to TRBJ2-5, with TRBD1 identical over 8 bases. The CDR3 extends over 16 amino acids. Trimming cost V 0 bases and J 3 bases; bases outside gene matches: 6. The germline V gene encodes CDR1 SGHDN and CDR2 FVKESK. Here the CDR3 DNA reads TGTGCCAGCAGCCAAGAGCTAGGACAGGGCAAAGAGACCCAGTACTTC. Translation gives CASSQELGQGKETQYF.

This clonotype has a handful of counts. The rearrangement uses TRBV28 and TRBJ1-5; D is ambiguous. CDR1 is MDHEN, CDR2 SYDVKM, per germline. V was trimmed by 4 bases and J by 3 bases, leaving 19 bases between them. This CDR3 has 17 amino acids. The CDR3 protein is CASSSQYGLDANQPQHF. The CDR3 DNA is TGTGCCAGCAGTTCACAATACGGACTTGATGCCAATCAGCCCCAGCATTTT.

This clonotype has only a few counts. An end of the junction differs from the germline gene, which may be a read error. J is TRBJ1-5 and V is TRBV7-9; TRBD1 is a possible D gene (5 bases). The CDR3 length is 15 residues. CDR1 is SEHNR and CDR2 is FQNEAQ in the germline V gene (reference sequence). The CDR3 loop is CTSSLPGDGNQPQHF. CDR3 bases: TGTACCAGCAGCTTACCCGGGGACGGCAATCAGCCCCAGCATTTT.

The CDR3 loop is CASSESDRWANEKLYF. The CDR3 coding sequence is TGTGCCAGCAGCGAATCGGATCGGTGGGCTAATGAAAAACTGTATTTT. This rearrangement joins TRBV4-2 to TRBJ2-3, with D uncertain. This CDR3 region has 16 residues. Germline loops: CDR1 LGHNA, CDR2 YNFKEQ. With 5 bases removed from V and 14 bases from J, the gap between germline ends came to 29 bases.

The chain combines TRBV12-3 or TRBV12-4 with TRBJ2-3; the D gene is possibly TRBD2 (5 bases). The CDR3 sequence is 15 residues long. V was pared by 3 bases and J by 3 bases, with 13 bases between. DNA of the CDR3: TGTGCCAGCAGTTTCAAAAGCCTAGCTACAGATACGCAGTATTTT. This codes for CASSFKSLATDTQYF.

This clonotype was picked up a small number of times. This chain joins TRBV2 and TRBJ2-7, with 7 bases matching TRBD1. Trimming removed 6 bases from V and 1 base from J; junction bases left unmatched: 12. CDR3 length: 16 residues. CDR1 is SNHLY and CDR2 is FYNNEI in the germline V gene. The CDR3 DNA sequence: TGTGCCAGCAGGATGACAGGGTACGTCCCATCCTACGAGCAGTACTTC. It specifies CASRMTGYVPSYEQYF. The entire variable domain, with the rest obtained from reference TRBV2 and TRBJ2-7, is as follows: EPEVTQTPSHQVTQMGQEVILRCVPISNHLYFYWYRQILGQKVEFLVSFYNNEISEKSEIFDDQFSVERPDGSNFTLKIRSTKLEDSAMYFCASRMTGYVPSYEQYFGPGTRLTVT.

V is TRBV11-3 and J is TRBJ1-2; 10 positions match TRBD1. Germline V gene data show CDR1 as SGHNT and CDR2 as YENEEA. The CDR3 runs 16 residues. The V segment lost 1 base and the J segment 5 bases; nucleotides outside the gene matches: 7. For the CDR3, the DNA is TGTGCCAGCAGCTTAGCTGCCGGGACAGGGGTATATGGCTACACCTTC. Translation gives CASSLAAGTGVYGYTF.

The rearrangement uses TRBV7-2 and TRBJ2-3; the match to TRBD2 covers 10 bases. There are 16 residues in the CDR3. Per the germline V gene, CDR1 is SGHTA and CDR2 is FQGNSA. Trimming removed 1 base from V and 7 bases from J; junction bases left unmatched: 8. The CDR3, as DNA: TGTGCCAGCAGCTTAGGGCCAGCGGGGGGGATTAATACGCAGTATTTT. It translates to CASSLGPAGGINTQYF. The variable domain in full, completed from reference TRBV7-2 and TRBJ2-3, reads GAGVSQSPSNKVTEKGKDVELRCDPISGHTALYWYRQSLGQGLEFLIYFQGNSAPDKSGLPSDRFSAERTGGSVSTLTIQRTQQEDSAVYLCASSLGPAGGINTQYFGPGTRLTVL.

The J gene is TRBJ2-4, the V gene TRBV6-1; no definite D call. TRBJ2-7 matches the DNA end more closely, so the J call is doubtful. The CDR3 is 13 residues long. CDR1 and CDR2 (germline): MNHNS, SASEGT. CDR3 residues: CASSDLVQYEQYF. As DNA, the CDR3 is TGTGCCAGCAGTGACCTAGTACAGTACGAGCAGTACTTC.

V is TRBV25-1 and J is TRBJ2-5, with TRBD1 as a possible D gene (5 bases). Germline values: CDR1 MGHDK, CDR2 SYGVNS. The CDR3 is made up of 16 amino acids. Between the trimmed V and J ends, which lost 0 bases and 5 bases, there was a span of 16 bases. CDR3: CASSEYWTSQRETQYF. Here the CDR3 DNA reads TGTGCCAGCAGTGAATATTGGACATCACAGAGGGAGACCCAGTACTTC.

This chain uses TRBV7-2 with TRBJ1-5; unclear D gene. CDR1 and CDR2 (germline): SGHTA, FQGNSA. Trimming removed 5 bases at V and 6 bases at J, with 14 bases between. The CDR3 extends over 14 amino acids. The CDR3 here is CASSPVYEGQPQHF. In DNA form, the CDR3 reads TGTGCCAGCAGCCCCGTATACGAAGGTCAGCCCCAGCATTTT. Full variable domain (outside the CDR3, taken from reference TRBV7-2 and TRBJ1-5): GAGVSQSPSNKVTEKGKDVELRCDPISGHTALYWYRQSLGQGLEFLIYFQGNSAPDKSGLPSDRFSAERTGGSVSTLTIQRTQQEDSAVYLCASSPVYEGQPQHFGDGTRLSIL.

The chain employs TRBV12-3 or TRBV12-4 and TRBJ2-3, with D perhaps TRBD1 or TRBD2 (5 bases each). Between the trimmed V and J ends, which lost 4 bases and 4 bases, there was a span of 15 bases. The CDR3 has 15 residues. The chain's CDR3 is CASSSSSGDPDTQYF. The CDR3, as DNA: TGTGCCAGCAGTTCCAGTTCCGGGGACCCAGATACGCAGTATTTT.

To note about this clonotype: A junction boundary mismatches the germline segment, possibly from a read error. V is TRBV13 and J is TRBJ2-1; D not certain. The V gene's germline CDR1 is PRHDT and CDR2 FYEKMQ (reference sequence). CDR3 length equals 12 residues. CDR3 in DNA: TGTGCCAGCAGCTGGCTTAGGAATGTGCAGTTCTTC. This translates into CASSWLRNVQFF.

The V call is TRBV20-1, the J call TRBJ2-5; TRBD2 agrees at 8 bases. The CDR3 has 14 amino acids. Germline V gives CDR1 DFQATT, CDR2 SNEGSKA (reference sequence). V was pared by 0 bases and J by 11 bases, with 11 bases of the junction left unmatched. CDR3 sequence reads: CSAREESGGPKQYF. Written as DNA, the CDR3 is TGCAGTGCTAGAGAGGAAAGCGGGGGCCCAAAGCAGTACTTC.

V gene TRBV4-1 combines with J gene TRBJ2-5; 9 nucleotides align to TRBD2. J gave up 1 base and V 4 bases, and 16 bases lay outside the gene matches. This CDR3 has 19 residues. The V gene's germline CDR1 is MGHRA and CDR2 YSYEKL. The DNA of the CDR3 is TGCGCCAGCAGCCGAACCAACCGGCTAGCGGGGATGCTCCAAGAGACCCAGTACTTC. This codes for CASSRTNRLAGMLQETQYF.

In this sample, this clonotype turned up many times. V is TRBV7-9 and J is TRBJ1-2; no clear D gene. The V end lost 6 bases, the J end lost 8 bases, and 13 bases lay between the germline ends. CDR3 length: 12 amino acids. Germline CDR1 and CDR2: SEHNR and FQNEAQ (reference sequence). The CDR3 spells CASSNSDGGYTF. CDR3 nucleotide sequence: TGTGCCAGCAGTAATTCTGATGGGGGCTACACCTTC.

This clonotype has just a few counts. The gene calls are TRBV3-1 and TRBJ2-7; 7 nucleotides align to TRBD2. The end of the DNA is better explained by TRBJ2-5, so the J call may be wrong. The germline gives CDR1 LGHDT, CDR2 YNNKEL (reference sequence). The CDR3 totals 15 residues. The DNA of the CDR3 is TGTGCCAGCAGCCAAGATCGGGTTAGCGGGGAGACCCAGTACTTC. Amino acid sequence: CASSQDRVSGETQYF.

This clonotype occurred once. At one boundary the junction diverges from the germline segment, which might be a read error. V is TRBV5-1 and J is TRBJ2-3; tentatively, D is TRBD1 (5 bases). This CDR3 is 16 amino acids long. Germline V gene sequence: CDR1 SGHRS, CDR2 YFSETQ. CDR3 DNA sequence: TGCACCAGCAGCTTGGTTAGGGCAGGGAGCACAGATACGCAGTATTTT. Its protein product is CTSSLVRAGSTDTQYF.

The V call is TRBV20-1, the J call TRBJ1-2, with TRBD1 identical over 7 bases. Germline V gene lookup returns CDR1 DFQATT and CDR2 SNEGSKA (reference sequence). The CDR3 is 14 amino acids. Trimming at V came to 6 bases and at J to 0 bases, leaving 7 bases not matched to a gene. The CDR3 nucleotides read TGCAGTGCCCCGACAGGGCAAACTAACTATGGCTACACCTTC. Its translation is CSAPTGQTNYGYTF.

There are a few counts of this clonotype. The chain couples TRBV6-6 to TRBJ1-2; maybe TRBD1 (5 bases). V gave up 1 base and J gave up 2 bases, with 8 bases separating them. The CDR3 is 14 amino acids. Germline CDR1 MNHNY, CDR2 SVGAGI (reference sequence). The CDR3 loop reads CASSYWDGNYGYTF. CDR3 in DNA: TGTGCCAGCAGTTACTGGGACGGCAACTATGGCTACACCTTC.